A single sample is the source of the 24 T cell receptor beta chains below, sequenced in a study of blood T cell repertoires in COVID-19. Here immunoSEQ multiplex PCR was the method, and the copy in TCRdb shows in-frame clones only, minus some. The sample has approximately 150,000 clones; roughly 89% are singletons. Sequencing was done on a sample of peripheral blood. Receptors originate from a woman aged 50 to 60 with acute or convalescent COVID-19.

V and J are TRBV7-3 and TRBJ2-1; 9 nucleotides align to TRBD2. Per the germline V gene, CDR1 is SGHTA and CDR2 is FQGTGA. The junction had 19 bases not matched to a gene; V was cut back by 4 bases and J by 9 bases. This CDR3 comprises 18 residues. CDR3 protein: CASSSTLGLAGIGGEQFF. For the CDR3, the DNA is TGTGCCAGCAGCTCTACCCTGGGGCTAGCGGGGATTGGAGGTGAGCAGTTCTTC.

The chain recombines TRBV11-2 with TRBJ2-7; 7 nucleotides match TRBD1. Trimming removed 6 bases from V and 3 bases from J; junction bases left unmatched: 8. The germline V gene encodes CDR1 SGHAT and CDR2 FQNNGV. This CDR3 has 14 amino acids. The CDR3 sequence is CASSRLTGNYEQYF. CDR3 bases: TGTGCCAGCAGTAGGTTGACAGGGAACTACGAGCAGTACTTC.

The gene calls are TRBV29-1 and TRBJ2-5, with D tentatively TRBD1 (5 bases). The V end was cut by 3 bases, the J end by 4 bases, with 6 bases between. This CDR3 spans 11 amino acids. Germline V gene data show CDR1 as SQVTM and CDR2 as ANQGSEA. The CDR3 loop is CSVDTGETQYF. The CDR3 DNA follows: TGCAGCGTTGACACAGGAGAGACCCAGTACTTC.

V usage is TRBV27 and J usage is TRBJ1-2; TRBD1 matches 7 bases. This CDR3 has 13 residues. V lost 6 bases, J lost 2 bases, and 3 bases stayed unmatched. Looked up from germline, CDR1 is MNHEY and CDR2 is SMNVEV (reference sequence). The CDR3 nucleotides are TGTGCCAGCAGACCGACAGGGAACTATGGCTACACCTTC. Translation: CASRPTGNYGYTF.

The V call is TRBV6-1, the J call TRBJ1-6; maybe TRBD1 (5 bases). Germline lookup yields CDR1 MNHNS and CDR2 SASEGT. The V end lost 3 bases, the J end lost 7 bases, and 16 bases lay between the germline ends. The CDR3 contains 16 residues. CDR3 DNA sequence: TGTGCCAGCAGTGAGCCGGGAGGGGCGGAAAATTCACCCCTCCACTTT. Protein sequence: CASSEPGGAENSPLHF.

Turning to this clone: In the same sample, other DNA sequences code for this CDR3. The chain uses TRBV29-1 and TRBJ2-7; maybe TRBD1 (6 bases). CDR1 and CDR2 (germline): SQVTM, ANQGSEA. The V gene lost 1 base and the J gene lost 4 bases, with 8 bases spanning the gap. CDR3 length: 12 residues. CDR3 region: CSVEATGYEQYF. The CDR3 DNA follows: TGCAGCGTTGAAGCGACAGGTTACGAGCAGTACTTC.

V usage is TRBV2 and J usage is TRBJ2-2, with 10 bases identical to TRBD2. The J segment lost 6 bases and the V segment lost 4 bases, leaving 2 bases of the junction unmatched. The CDR3 runs to 14 residues. CDR1 is SNHLY, CDR2 FYNNEI, per germline. The CDR3 is CASSVAGGPGELFF. CDR3 sequence (DNA): TGTGCCAGCAGTGTAGCGGGAGGCCCCGGGGAGCTGTTTTTT.

The rearrangement links TRBV9 to TRBJ1-6; D gene unclear. CDR1 and CDR2 (germline): SGDLS, YYNGEE. The CDR3 consists of 15 residues. V was trimmed by 0 bases and J by 7 bases, leaving 11 bases between them. The DNA of the CDR3 is TGTGCCAGCAGCGTAGGTGCGGATTTCAATTCACCCCTCCACTTT. It encodes CASSVGADFNSPLHF.

In its sample, this clone was seen once. This chain joins TRBV9 and TRBJ2-7; possibly TRBD2 for D (5 bases). Per germline, CDR1 SGDLS and CDR2 YYNGEE. The CDR3 runs 13 residues. Trimming stripped 3 bases from V and 3 bases from J, with 10 bases between. The CDR3: CASSGDYNYEQYF. In DNA, the CDR3 is TGTGCCAGCAGCGGAGACTATAACTACGAGCAGTACTTC.

The rearrangement joins TRBV10-1 to TRBJ1-1; TRBD1 agrees at 7 bases. This CDR3 spans 15 amino acids. J was trimmed by 5 bases and V by 0 bases; bases with no gene match: 6. Looked up from germline, CDR1 is WNHNN and CDR2 is SYGVQD (reference sequence). CDR3 DNA sequence: TGCGCCAGCAGTGAGTCAAACAGGGGTCTGACTGAAGCTTTCTTT. Translating it yields CASSESNRGLTEAFF.

The chain is built from TRBV6-2 or TRBV6-3 and TRBJ1-3; D unclear. The CDR3 loop spans 15 amino acids. V lost 2 bases, J lost 0 bases, and 8 bases lay in between. CDR1 and CDR2 from the germline V gene are MNHEY and SVGEGT. The CDR3 region is CASSYTDTSGNTIYF. DNA for the CDR3: TGTGCCAGCAGTTACACTGATACCTCTGGAAACACCATATATTTT.

The chain is built from TRBV5-1 and TRBJ1-1; D is possibly TRBD1 (5 bases). The V end lost 4 bases, the J end lost 0 bases, and 16 bases lay between the germline ends. This CDR3 is 16 amino acids long. Germline lookup yields CDR1 SGHRS and CDR2 YFSETQ. The CDR3 spells CASSPLGGGVNTEAFF. In DNA, the CDR3 is TGCGCCAGCAGCCCCCTGGGGGGTGGGGTGAACACTGAAGCTTTCTTT.

This clone was counted only a few times. This chain joins TRBV30 and TRBJ1-5; no definite D call. This CDR3 has 14 residues. V shed 2 bases and J shed 10 bases, with 18 bases lying between them. The V gene's germline CDR1 is GTSNPN and CDR2 SVGIG (reference sequence). CDR3 coding DNA: TGTGCCTGGAGTTTTCGGGGAATACCTAAACCCCAGCATTTT. This codes for CAWSFRGIPKPQHF. Using reference TRBV30 and TRBJ1-5 for the parts outside the CDR3, the full variable domain is SQTIHQWPATLVQPVGSPLSLECTVEGTSNPNLYWYRQAAGRGLQLLFYSVGIGQISSEVPQNLSASRPQDRQFILSSKKLLLSDSGFYLCAWSFRGIPKPQHFGDGTRLSIL.

The V call is TRBV4-2, the J call TRBJ2-3; TRBD2 agrees at 10 bases. The junction had 6 bases not matched to a gene; V was cut back by 0 bases and J by 0 bases. CDR1 is LGHNA, CDR2 YNFKEQ, per germline. This CDR3 is built from 18 residues. The CDR3 DNA reads as TGTGCCAGCAGCCAAGACTTAACTAGCGGGGATAGCACAGATACGCAGTATTTT. Protein sequence: CASSQDLTSGDSTDTQYF.

This chain links TRBV6-5 with TRBJ2-7, with a weak D call TRBD2 (7 bases). Germline values: CDR1 MNHEY, CDR2 SVGAGI. V was shortened by 0 bases and J by 3 bases, with 15 bases between the two germline ends. CDR3 length: 16 amino acids. CDR3 protein: CASSYSRGADFYEQYF. In nucleotides, the CDR3 is TGTGCCAGCAGTTACTCCCGGGGGGCCGATTTCTACGAGCAGTACTTC.

The chain recombines TRBV30 with TRBJ2-3, with D perhaps matching TRBD1 (6 bases). Looked up from germline, CDR1 is GTSNPN and CDR2 is SVGIG (reference sequence). Trimming removed 0 bases at V and 4 bases at J, with 14 bases between. This CDR3 comprises 15 residues. The CDR3 loop is CAWSVLQGKADTQYF. As DNA, the CDR3 is TGTGCCTGGAGTGTACTTCAGGGGAAGGCAGATACGCAGTATTTT. Full variable domain (missing parts from reference TRBV30 and TRBJ2-3): SQTIHQWPATLVQPVGSPLSLECTVEGTSNPNLYWYRQAAGRGLQLLFYSVGIGQISSEVPQNLSASRPQDRQFILSSKKLLLSDSGFYLCAWSVLQGKADTQYFGPGTRLTVL.

The chain is built from TRBV7-3 and TRBJ2-2; 7 bases match TRBD1. V lost 1 base and J lost 6; bases outside the gene matches: 2. This CDR3 spans 14 amino acids. Germline V gene data show CDR1 as SGHTA and CDR2 as FQGTGA. The CDR3 protein is CASSLRQGAGELFF. The CDR3 DNA is TGTGCCAGCAGCTTAAGACAGGGCGCCGGGGAGCTGTTTTTT.

The J gene is TRBJ2-6, the V gene TRBV5-6; D possibly corresponds to TRBD1 (6 bases). CDR3 length: 15 amino acids. Looked up from germline, CDR1 is SGHDT and CDR2 is YYEEEE. V dropped 1 base and J dropped 4 bases, with 9 bases sitting between them. The DNA of the CDR3 is TGTGCCAGCAGCTTGAGGGGGTCGGGGGCCAACGTCCTGACTTTC. Translation gives CASSLRGSGANVLTF.

The chain has TRBV11-3 and TRBJ2-5; the match to TRBD2 covers 8 bases. Losses at the gene ends were 3 bases for V and 2 bases for J; bases not matched to a gene: 8. Germline V CDR1 and CDR2: SGHNT, YENEEA. The CDR3 is made up of 16 amino acids. Written as DNA, the CDR3 is TGTGCCAGCAGCTTGGGAACGGGGGGGAAGCAAGAGACCCAGTACTTC. This translates into CASSLGTGGKQETQYF. The full variable domain, with the rest looked up from reference TRBV11-3 and TRBJ2-5, is EAGVVQSPRYKIIEKKQPVAFWCNPISGHNTLYWYLQNLGQGPELLIRYENEEAVDDSQLPKDRFSAERLKGVDSTLKIQPAELGDSAVYLCASSLGTGGKQETQYFGPGTRLLVL.

This clone occurred a few times. The rearrangement links TRBV7-8 to TRBJ2-7; D is perhaps TRBD2 (5 bases). The V gene lost 4 bases and the J gene lost 7 bases, with 20 bases spanning the gap. This CDR3 is 15 amino acids long. The germline CDR1 and CDR2 sequences are SGHVS and FQNEAQ. The CDR3 nucleotides read TGTGCCAGCAGCTCCGAAATAAGAGACTACGAGGAGCAGTACTTC. Translation: CASSSEIRDYEEQYF.

This clone was picked up a small number of times. The CDR3, as DNA: TGTGCCAGCAGCCAATTGGTTACAGGGGACTATGGCTACACCTTC. As protein: CASSQLVTGDYGYTF. The rearrangement joins TRBV3-1 (or the pseudogene TRBV3-2) to TRBJ1-2; 7 positions agree with TRBD1. V was pared by 2 bases and J by 3 bases, with 6 bases of the junction left unmatched. The CDR3 runs 15 residues. Germline V CDR1 and CDR2: LGHDT, YNNKEL (reference sequence).

The chain employs TRBV9 and TRBJ2-7; 8 bases map to TRBD2. This CDR3 has 15 amino acids. J was trimmed by 2 bases and V by 0 bases; bases with no gene match: 4. The germline V gene encodes CDR1 SGDLS and CDR2 YYNGEE. CDR3 bases: TGTGCCAGCAGCGTAGGAGGCGGGAGGACCTACGAGCAGTACTTC. Residues: CASSVGGGRTYEQYF. Using reference TRBV9 and TRBJ2-7 for the parts outside the CDR3, the full variable domain is DSGVTQTPKHLITATGQRVTLRCSPRSGDLSVYWYQQSLDQGLQFLIQYYNGEERAKGNILERFSAQQFPDLHSELNLSSLELGDSALYFCASSVGGGRTYEQYFGPGTRLTVT.

The chain carries TRBV5-4 and TRBJ2-7; no reliable D call. Germline V lookup: CDR1 SGHNT, CDR2 YYREEE (reference sequence). Trimming pared 5 bases from V and 0 bases from J, leaving 6 bases between. The CDR3 consists of 12 residues. The chain's CDR3 is CASRASSYEQYF. The CDR3 DNA follows: TGTGCCAGCAGGGCTAGCTCCTACGAGCAGTACTTC.

The V gene is TRBV2, the J gene TRBJ1-5; maybe TRBD1 (6 bases). With 6 bases removed from V and 7 bases from J, the gap between germline ends came to 10 bases. Looked up from germline, CDR1 is SNHLY and CDR2 is FYNNEI. The CDR3 totals 12 residues. Written as DNA, the CDR3 is TGTGCCAGCAGAACAGGGAACCAGCCCCAGCATTTT. It codes for CASRTGNQPQHF.